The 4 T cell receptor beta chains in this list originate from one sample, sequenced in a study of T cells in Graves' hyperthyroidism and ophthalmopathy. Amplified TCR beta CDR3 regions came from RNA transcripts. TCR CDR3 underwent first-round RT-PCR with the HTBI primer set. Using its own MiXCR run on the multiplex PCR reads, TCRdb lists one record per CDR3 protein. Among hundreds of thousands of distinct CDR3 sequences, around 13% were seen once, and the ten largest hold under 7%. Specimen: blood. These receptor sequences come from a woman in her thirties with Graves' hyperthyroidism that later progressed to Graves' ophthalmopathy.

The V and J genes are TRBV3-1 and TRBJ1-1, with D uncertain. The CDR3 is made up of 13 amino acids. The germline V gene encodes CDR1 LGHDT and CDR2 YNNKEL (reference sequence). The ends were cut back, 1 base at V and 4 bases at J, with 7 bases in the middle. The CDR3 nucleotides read TGTGCCAGCAGCCAAGCACTTTCCACTGAAGCTTTCTTT. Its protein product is CASSQALSTEAFF.

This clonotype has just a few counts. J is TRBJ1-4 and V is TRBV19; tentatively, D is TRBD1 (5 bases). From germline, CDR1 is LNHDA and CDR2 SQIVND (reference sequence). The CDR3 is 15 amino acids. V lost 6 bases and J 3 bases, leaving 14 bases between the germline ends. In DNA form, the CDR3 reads TGTGCCAGTAGCAACCGTGGGGCTGCTAATGAAAAACTGTTTTTT. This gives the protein CASSNRGAANEKLFF.

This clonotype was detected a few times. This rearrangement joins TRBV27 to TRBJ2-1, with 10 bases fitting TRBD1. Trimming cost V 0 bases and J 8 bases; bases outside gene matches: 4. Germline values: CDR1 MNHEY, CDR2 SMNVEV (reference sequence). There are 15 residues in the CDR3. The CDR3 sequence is CASSLSGTGVDEQFF. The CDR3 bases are TGTGCCAGCAGTTTATCCGGGACAGGGGTGGATGAGCAGTTCTTC.

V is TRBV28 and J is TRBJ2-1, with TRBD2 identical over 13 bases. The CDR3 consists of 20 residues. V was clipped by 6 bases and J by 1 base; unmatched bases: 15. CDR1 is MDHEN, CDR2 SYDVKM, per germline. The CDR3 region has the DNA TGTGCCAGCAGCCCTTATTACGGGACTAGCGGGGTGTGGTCCTACAATGAGCAGTTCTTC. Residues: CASSPYYGTSGVWSYNEQFF.